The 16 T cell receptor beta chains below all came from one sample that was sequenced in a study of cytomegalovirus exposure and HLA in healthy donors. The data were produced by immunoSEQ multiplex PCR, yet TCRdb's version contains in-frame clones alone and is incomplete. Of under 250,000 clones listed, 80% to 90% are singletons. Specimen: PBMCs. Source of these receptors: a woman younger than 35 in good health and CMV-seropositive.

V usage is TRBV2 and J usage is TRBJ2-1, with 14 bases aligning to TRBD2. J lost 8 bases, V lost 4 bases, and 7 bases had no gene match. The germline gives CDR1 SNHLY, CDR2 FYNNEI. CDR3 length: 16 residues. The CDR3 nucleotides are TGTGCCAGCAGTGGACTAGCGGGAGGGTTCACGGATGAGCAGTTCTTC. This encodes CASSGLAGGFTDEQFF.

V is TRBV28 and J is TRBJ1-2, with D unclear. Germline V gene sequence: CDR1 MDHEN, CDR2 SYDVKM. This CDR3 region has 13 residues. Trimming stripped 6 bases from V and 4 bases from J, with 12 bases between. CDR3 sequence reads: CASSREGGYGYTF. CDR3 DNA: TGTGCCAGCAGCCGAGAGGGCGGCTATGGCTACACCTTC.

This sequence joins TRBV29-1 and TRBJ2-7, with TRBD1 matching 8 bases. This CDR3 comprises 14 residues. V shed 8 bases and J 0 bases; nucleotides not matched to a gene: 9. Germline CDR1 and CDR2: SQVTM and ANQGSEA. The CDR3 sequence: CSSSRDRPSYEQYF. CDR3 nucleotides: TGCAGCTCAAGCCGGGACAGGCCCTCCTACGAGCAGTACTTC.

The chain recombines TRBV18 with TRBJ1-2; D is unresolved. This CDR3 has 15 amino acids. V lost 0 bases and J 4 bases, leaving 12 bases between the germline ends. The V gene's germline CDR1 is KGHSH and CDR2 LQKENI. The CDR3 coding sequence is TGTGCCAGCTCACCACCGCTGGGTGAGGCCTATGGCTACACCTTC. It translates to CASSPPLGEAYGYTF. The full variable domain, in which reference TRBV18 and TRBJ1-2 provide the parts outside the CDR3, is NAGVMQNPRHLVRRRGQEARLRCSPMKGHSHVYWYRQLPEEGLKFMVYLQKENIIDESGMPKERFSAEFPKEGPSILRIQQVVRGDSAAYFCASSPPLGEAYGYTFGSGTRLTVV.

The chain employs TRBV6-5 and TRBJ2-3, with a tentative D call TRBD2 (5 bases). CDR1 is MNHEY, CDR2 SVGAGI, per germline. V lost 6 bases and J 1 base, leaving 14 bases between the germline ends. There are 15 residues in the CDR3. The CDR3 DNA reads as TGTGCCAGCAGCCGCACCGGAGGCCGCACAGATACGCAGTATTTT. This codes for CASSRTGGRTDTQYF.

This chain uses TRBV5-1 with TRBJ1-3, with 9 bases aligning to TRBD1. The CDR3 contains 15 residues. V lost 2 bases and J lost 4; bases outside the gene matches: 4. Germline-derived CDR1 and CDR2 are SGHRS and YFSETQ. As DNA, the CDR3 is TGCGCCAGCAGCTTACAGGGGGCCCACGGAAACACCATATATTTT. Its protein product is CASSLQGAHGNTIYF.

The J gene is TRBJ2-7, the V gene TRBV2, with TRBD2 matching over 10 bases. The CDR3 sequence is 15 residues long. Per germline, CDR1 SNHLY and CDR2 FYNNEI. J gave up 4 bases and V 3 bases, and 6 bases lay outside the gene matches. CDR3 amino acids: CASSDRLAGVYEQYF. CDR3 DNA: TGTGCCAGCAGTGATAGGCTAGCGGGAGTTTACGAGCAGTACTTC.

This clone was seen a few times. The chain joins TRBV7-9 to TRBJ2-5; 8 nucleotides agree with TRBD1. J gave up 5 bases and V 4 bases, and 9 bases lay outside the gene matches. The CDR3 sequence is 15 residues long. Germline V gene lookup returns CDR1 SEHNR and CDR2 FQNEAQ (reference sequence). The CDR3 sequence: CASSSHRGRPETQYF. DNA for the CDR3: TGTGCCAGCAGCTCCCACAGGGGGAGGCCGGAGACCCAGTACTTC.

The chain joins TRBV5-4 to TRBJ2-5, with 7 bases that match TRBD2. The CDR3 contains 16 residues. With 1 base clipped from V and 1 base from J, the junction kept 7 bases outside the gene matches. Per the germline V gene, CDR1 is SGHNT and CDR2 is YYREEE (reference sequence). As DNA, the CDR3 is TGTGCCAGCAGCTTGATGGGGGGAGGGACCCAAGAGACCCAGTACTTC. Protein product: CASSLMGGGTQETQYF. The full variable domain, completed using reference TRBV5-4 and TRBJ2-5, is ETGVTQSPTHLIKTRGQQVTLRCSSQSGHNTVSWYQQALGQGPQFIFQYYREEENGRGNFPPRFSGLQFPNYSSELNVNALELDDSALYLCASSLMGGGTQETQYFGPGTRLLVL.

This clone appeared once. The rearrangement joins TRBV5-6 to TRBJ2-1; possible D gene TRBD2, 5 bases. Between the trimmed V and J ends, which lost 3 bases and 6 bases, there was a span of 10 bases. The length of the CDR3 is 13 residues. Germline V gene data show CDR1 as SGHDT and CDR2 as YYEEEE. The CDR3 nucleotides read TGTGCCAGCAGCTGGGGAGTAGGCAATGAGCAGTTCTTC. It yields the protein CASSWGVGNEQFF.

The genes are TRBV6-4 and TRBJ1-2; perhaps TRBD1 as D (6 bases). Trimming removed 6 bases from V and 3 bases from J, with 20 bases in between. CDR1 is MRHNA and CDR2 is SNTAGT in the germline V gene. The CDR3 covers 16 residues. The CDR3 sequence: CASRIPGGGGDYGYTF. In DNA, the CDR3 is TGTGCCAGCAGGATCCCTGGGGGGGGCGGAGACTATGGCTACACCTTC.

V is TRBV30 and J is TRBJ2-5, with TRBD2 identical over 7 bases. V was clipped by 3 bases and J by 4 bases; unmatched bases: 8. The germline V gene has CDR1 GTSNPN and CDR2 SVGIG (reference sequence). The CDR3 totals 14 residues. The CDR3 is CAWRWGGGRETQYF. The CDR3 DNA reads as TGTGCCTGGAGATGGGGGGGTGGAAGAGAGACCCAGTACTTC.

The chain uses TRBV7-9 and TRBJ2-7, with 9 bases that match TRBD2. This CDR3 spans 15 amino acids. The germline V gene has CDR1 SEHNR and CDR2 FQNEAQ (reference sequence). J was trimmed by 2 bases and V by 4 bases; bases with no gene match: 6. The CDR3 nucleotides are TGTGCCAGCAGCTCGGATAGCGGGGGAGCCTACGAGCAGTACTTC. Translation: CASSSDSGGAYEQYF.

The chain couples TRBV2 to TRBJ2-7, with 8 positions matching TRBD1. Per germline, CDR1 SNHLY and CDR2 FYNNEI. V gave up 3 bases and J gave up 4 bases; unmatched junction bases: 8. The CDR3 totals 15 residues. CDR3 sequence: CASSDEGQGGYEQYF. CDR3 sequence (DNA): TGTGCCAGCAGTGATGAAGGACAGGGTGGGTACGAGCAGTACTTC.

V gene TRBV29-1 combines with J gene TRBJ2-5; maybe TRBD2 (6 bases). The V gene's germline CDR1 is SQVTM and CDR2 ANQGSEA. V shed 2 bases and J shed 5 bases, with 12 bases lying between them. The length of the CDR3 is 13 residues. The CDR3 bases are TGCAGCGTTGAACCAGGCGGAGGGGAGACCCAGTACTTC. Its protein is CSVEPGGGETQYF. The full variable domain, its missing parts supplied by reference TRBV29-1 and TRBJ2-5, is SAVISQKPSRDICQRGTSLTIQCQVDSQVTMMFWYRQQPGQSLTLIATANQGSEATYESGFVIDKFPISRPNLTFSTLTVSNMSPEDSSIYLCSVEPGGGETQYFGPGTRLLVL.

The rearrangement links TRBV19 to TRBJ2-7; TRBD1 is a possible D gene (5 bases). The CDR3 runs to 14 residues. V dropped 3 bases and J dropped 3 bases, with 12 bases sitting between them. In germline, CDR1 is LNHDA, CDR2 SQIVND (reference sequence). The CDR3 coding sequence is TGTGCCAGTAGTATGTCCTTCCAGGGCTACGAGCAGTACTTC. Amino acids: CASSMSFQGYEQYF.